This T cell receptor (beta chain) was captured by sequencing in a study of cytomegalovirus exposure and HLA in healthy donors. The study's findings and limits: The listing of 150 to 200 TCR beta chains classed them as cytomegalovirus-associated. When the data were analyzed later, several of the most significant clusters appeared to be linked to common viral pathogens. Some highly shared sequence variants likely arose as a pipeline artifact.

60 Vbeta and 13 Jbeta primers were used in PCR. Assay: immunoSEQ multiplex PCR; the TCRdb copy retains only in-frame clones and omits some. The sample holds about 150,000 clones, about 70% seen once. This clone was observed a handful of times. Its matching antigen is unknown. The clonotype comes from a woman in her forties in good health and CMV-seronegative. Material for sequencing was PBMCs.

As DNA, the CDR3 is TGTGCCAGCAGCCAAGTCCAGGGCTCTGGGGCCAACGTCCTGACTTTC. Translated, it gives CASSQVQGSGANVLTF. This chain joins TRBV4-2 and TRBJ2-6; possibly TRBD1 for D (5 bases). This CDR3 is 16 amino acids long. V lost 1 base, J lost 0 bases, and 7 bases lay in between. Germline V gene sequence: CDR1 LGHNA, CDR2 YNFKEQ.